This T cell receptor beta chain is drawn from a study of metastatic and nonmetastatic thyroid tumors. Study-level background: Peripheral blood and tumor or nodule samples from malignant and benign thyroid patients were compared.

Study observations and caveats: TCR beta diversity was reportedly significantly higher in malignant thyroid tumors than benign nodules, in blood and tumor.

The V gene's germline CDR1 is SGHAT and CDR2 FQNNGV. This CDR3 is built from 13 residues. Trimming removed 1 base at V and 5 bases at J, with 8 bases between. In its sample, this clone was seen many times. Its matching antigen is unknown. Authors' data handling: Researchers built a distant-metastasis classifier for papillary thyroid cancer that drew on CDR3 differences across clinicopathological groups. With MiXCR, TCRdb called clones anew from the PCR reads. The V and J calls, along with clone size, are taken from TCRdb and not from the paper's own processing. The sample lists around 89,000 clones, just under 15% occurring once. Every patient was untreated before thyroid surgery.

V is TRBV11-2 and J is TRBJ2-5; D gene uncertain. Sequencing was done on a sample of blood. This TCR came from a female donor with papillary thyroid cancer or a benign thyroid nodule (not recorded which). Some clones in this sample may be carry-over from other donors' samples. The CDR3 DNA is TGTGCCAGCAGCTTAGGGAGCGCGGAGACCCAGTACTTC. It encodes CASSLGSAETQYF. Full variable domain (outside the CDR3, taken from reference TRBV11-2 and TRBJ2-5): EAGVAQSPRYKIIEKRQSVAFWCNPISGHATLYWYQQILGQGPKLLIQFQNNGVVDDSQLPKDRFSAERLKGVDSTLKIQPAKLEDSAVYLCASSLGSAETQYFGPGTRLLVL.